Listed here are 17 T cell receptor beta chains from one sample, sequenced in a study of blood T cells in healthy people across ages. It was with a sample-barcoded 5' primer and a J-beta primer mix that a second PCR of about 6 to 11 cycles was run. TCRdb reprocessed the 5' RACE reads with MiXCR, giving one entry per CDR3 protein. The table lists 1,800,000 or so distinct CDR3 sequences, about two fifths of them singletons. The material sequenced was blood. These TCRs come from a human donor in good health.

This clonotype has more than one count but fewer than ten. The chain joins TRBV6-5 to TRBJ1-5; D gene unclear. The CDR3 runs to 12 residues. CDR1 MNHEY and CDR2 SVGAGI come from the germline V gene. Trimming took off 5 bases at V and 7 bases at J, with 9 bases between the two ends. The CDR3 DNA sequence: TGTGCCAGCAGTCACATGGACCAGCCCCAGCATTTT. Its protein product is CASSHMDQPQHF.

The CDR3 DNA sequence: TGCAGTGCTAGTCAAGCGGGGGCCCCATCTACCTACGAGCAGTACTTC. Translation gives CSASQAGAPSTYEQYF. The rearrangement uses TRBV20-1 and TRBJ2-7; 8 positions agree with TRBD2. The CDR3 spans 16 residues. Germline V CDR1 and CDR2: DFQATT, SNEGSKA (reference sequence). V lost 3 bases and J lost 2; bases outside the gene matches: 12.

This clonotype was recorded a few times. The chain has TRBV20-1 and TRBJ2-1; a possible D gene is TRBD1 (5 bases). Germline V lookup: CDR1 DFQATT, CDR2 SNEGSKA (reference sequence). The ends were cut back, 3 bases at V and 7 bases at J, with 16 bases in the middle. CDR3 length: 14 amino acids. CDR3 region: CSASDSWVWNEQFF. As DNA, the CDR3 is TGCAGTGCTAGCGACAGTTGGGTTTGGAATGAGCAGTTCTTC.

V is TRBV28 and J is TRBJ2-5; TRBD2 is a possible D gene (7 bases). The CDR3 loop spans 14 amino acids. Germline-derived CDR1 and CDR2 are MDHEN and SYDVKM. V was clipped by 7 bases and J by 2 bases, with 14 bases between them. CDR3 nucleotides: TGTGCCAGCACGAGGGGGGGGGTTCAAGAGACCCAGTACTTC. Translating it yields CASTRGGVQETQYF.

The genes are TRBV15 and TRBJ2-5; D unresolved. The DNA end lines up better with TRBJ2-7; the J call may be wrong. CDR1 LNHNV and CDR2 YYDKDF come from the germline V gene (reference sequence). The CDR3 spans 16 residues. CDR3 sequence reads: CATSRDGATTFYEQYF. CDR3 in DNA: TGTGCCACCAGCAGAGATGGTGCCACAACCTTCTACGAGCAGTACTTC.

V usage is TRBV6-1 and J usage is TRBJ2-7, with 7 bases identical to TRBD2. This CDR3 spans 13 amino acids. CDR1 and CDR2 from the germline V gene are MNHNS and SASEGT. V was clipped by 4 bases and J by 7 bases; unmatched bases: 7. The CDR3 region is CASSGTSHGEQYF. CDR3 bases: TGTGCCAGCAGTGGGACTAGTCACGGAGAGCAGTACTTC.

This chain uses TRBV11-2 with TRBJ2-2; no firm D call. Deletions cut 8 bases from V and 2 bases from J, with 12 bases between. The germline gives CDR1 SGHAT, CDR2 FQNNGV. CDR3 length: 14 amino acids. The CDR3 DNA sequence: TGTGCCAGCGTCTCGGGCCTAAACACCGGGGAGCTGTTTTTT. Translating gives CASVSGLNTGELFF.

This clonotype was recorded a few times. V is TRBV15 and J is TRBJ1-2, with a weak D call TRBD1 (5 bases). CDR3 size: 13 residues. V was trimmed by 1 base and J by 3 bases, leaving 6 bases between them. CDR1 and CDR2 (germline): LNHNV, YYDKDF (reference sequence). The CDR3 sequence: CATSRGDDYGYTF. In nucleotides, the CDR3 is TGTGCCACCAGCAGAGGGGACGACTATGGCTACACCTTC.

This rearrangement joins TRBV6-5 to TRBJ2-3; the D is unclear. The V and J ends lost 7 bases and 0 bases respectively, with 11 bases between them. The CDR3 sequence is 14 residues long. Germline CDR1 MNHEY, CDR2 SVGAGI. CDR3 protein: CASIYSRSTDTQYF. CDR3 DNA sequence: TGTGCCAGCATATACAGCCGAAGCACAGATACGCAGTATTTT.

This clonotype was seen only a few times. The J gene is TRBJ2-7, the V gene TRBV18, with D tentatively TRBD1 (6 bases). Germline V lookup: CDR1 KGHSH, CDR2 LQKENI. The CDR3 has 14 amino acids. Trimming shortened V by 3 bases and J by 2 bases, and 11 bases separated the two germline ends. The CDR3 bases are TGTGCCAGCTCACCTCCGGGACATACCTACGAGCAGTACTTC. Residues: CASSPPGHTYEQYF.

This clonotype was picked up many times. The chain uses TRBV7-9 and TRBJ2-3, with TRBD2 matching 7 bases. The CDR3 is made up of 15 amino acids. With 3 bases clipped from V and 1 base from J, the junction kept 4 bases outside the gene matches. Germline CDR1 SEHNR, CDR2 FQNEAQ (reference sequence). The CDR3 here is CASSFSSGGTDTQYF. The CDR3, as DNA: TGTGCCAGCAGCTTCTCAAGCGGGGGCACAGATACGCAGTATTTT.

Note on this clonotype: A read error may account for a junction end that differs from germline. The chain couples TRBV5-6 to TRBJ1-2, with D possibly matching TRBD1 (6 bases). Germline CDR1 and CDR2: SGHDT and YYEEEE. The CDR3 spans 13 residues. The chain's CDR3 is CASSLGHWGGYTF. The CDR3 DNA reads as TGTGCCAGCAGTTTGGGACACTGGGGTGGCTACACCTTC.

Comments on this clonotype: The junction departs from germline at one end; a sequencing error may be responsible. The V call is TRBV29-1, the J call TRBJ1-5; D possibly corresponds to TRBD1 (5 bases). Germline CDR1 SQVTM, CDR2 ANQGSEA. The CDR3 covers 13 residues. The CDR3, as DNA: TGCGGCGTTGAACTACAGGCCAATCAGCCCCAGCATTTT. Amino acid sequence: CGVELQANQPQHF.

Only a few counts were recorded for this clonotype. The CDR3 loop is CASSYSLPLQAYEQYF. In DNA, the CDR3 is TGTGCCAGCAGTTACTCGCTACCGCTTCAAGCCTACGAGCAGTACTTC. V usage is TRBV6-2 or TRBV6-3 and J usage is TRBJ2-7, with unresolved D. The CDR3 is 16 residues long. V lost 0 bases, J lost 2 bases, and 14 bases lay in between. Germline CDR1 and CDR2: MNHEY and SVGEGT.

The chain carries TRBV27 and TRBJ1-1; 7 nucleotides agree with TRBD1. Germline-derived CDR1 and CDR2 are MNHEY and SMNVEV (reference sequence). The CDR3 covers 13 residues. V shed 5 bases and J 5 bases; nucleotides not matched to a gene: 5. Written as DNA, the CDR3 is TGTGCCAGCAGTCCCGGGACAGATACTGAAGCTTTCTTT. Its protein product is CASSPGTDTEAFF.

The rearrangement joins TRBV12-3 or TRBV12-4 to TRBJ1-6; D call uncertain. There are 16 residues in the CDR3. Trimming pared 6 bases from V and 5 bases from J, leaving 17 bases between. The CDR3 region has the DNA TGTGCCAGCAGCCCAACACTATCCCCCGATAATTCACCCCTCCACTTT. This encodes CASSPTLSPDNSPLHF.

This clonotype has a handful of counts. A junction boundary mismatches the germline segment, possibly from a read error. The rearrangement uses TRBV9 and TRBJ2-1; D may be TRBD2 (6 bases). The CDR3 is 15 residues long. Per the germline V gene, CDR1 is SGDLS and CDR2 is YYNGEE. The CDR3 loop reads CANSYYWGENNEQFF. The CDR3 DNA reads TGTGCCAACAGCTACTATTGGGGGGAGAACAATGAGCAGTTCTTC. Looking up the rest from reference TRBV9 and TRBJ2-1 gives the full variable domain: DSGVTQTPKHLITATGQRVTLRCSPRSGDLSVYWYQQSLDQGLQFLIQYYNGEERAKGNILERFSAQQFPDLHSELNLSSLELGDSALYFCANSYYWGENNEQFFGPGTRLTVL.